These 5 T cell receptor beta chains were sequenced from one sample in a study of T-cell reconstitution after alpha-beta-depleted transplantation in children. Unique molecular identifiers were incorporated into the prepared TCRbeta library. TCRdb used MiXCR to reprocess the PCR reads, holding one entry per CDR3 protein. The sample holds fewer than 700,000 distinct CDR3 sequences, approximately 12% seen once. The specimen was PBMCs, mostly from graft donor cells, collected 360 days after TCRalphabeta/CD19-depleted stem cell transplant. The receptors were sampled from a male patient between 5 and 17 years old who had a stem cell transplant for acute myeloid leukemia, so the T cells may come from the graft donor.

This chain joins TRBV12-3 or TRBV12-4 and TRBJ2-6; 7 nucleotides match TRBD2. Losses at the gene ends were 2 bases for V and 1 base for J; bases not matched to a gene: 8. CDR3 length equals 18 residues. The CDR3 reads CASSLYTGGRSGANVLTF. DNA for the CDR3: TGTGCCAGCAGTTTATATACGGGGGGTAGGTCTGGGGCCAACGTCCTGACTTTC.

This clonotype appeared many times. The chain recombines TRBV20-1 with TRBJ2-3; 7 positions agree with TRBD2. Germline CDR1 is DFQATT and CDR2 is SNEGSKA (reference sequence). V shed 3 bases and J 0 bases; nucleotides not matched to a gene: 6. CDR3 length equals 15 residues. The DNA of the CDR3 is TGCAGTGCTAGCGCCGCTAGCGGAAGCACAGATACGCAGTATTTT. Encoded protein: CSASAASGSTDTQYF.

The rearrangement links TRBV20-1 to TRBJ1-5; D not certain. Germline loops: CDR1 DFQATT, CDR2 SNEGSKA (reference sequence). The V and J ends lost 0 bases and 7 bases respectively, with 25 bases between them. This CDR3 has 18 amino acids. The CDR3 is CSAREEKGDPINLQPQHF. The CDR3, as DNA: TGCAGTGCTAGAGAAGAAAAGGGTGATCCTATTAATCTACAGCCCCAGCATTTT.

This clonotype was seen more than once but under ten times. V and J are TRBV28 and TRBJ1-5; 9 bases are a match to TRBD1. V was clipped by 1 base and J by 6 bases; unmatched bases: 16. This CDR3 contains 19 residues. Germline CDR1 and CDR2: MDHEN and SYDVKM. The chain's CDR3 is CASSLYGNPGTGFSQPQHF. The CDR3 nucleotides are TGTGCCAGCAGTTTATACGGGAACCCCGGGACAGGGTTTAGTCAGCCCCAGCATTTT. Complete variable domain (other parts from reference TRBV28 and TRBJ1-5): DVKVTQSSRYLVKRTGEKVFLECVQDMDHENMFWYRQDPGLGLRLIYFSYDVKMKEKGDIPEGYSVSREKKERFSLILESASTNQTSMYLCASSLYGNPGTGFSQPQHFGDGTRLSIL.

V usage is TRBV7-9 and J usage is TRBJ2-1; 14 bases agree with TRBD2. The ends lost 6 bases at V and 5 bases at J; junction bases unmatched: 3. From germline, CDR1 is SEHNR and CDR2 FQNEAQ (reference sequence). The CDR3 is made up of 15 amino acids. The CDR3 coding sequence is TGTGCCAGCAGTCGGACTAGCGGGAGGCACAATGAGCAGTTCTTC. This codes for CASSRTSGRHNEQFF.